The 32 T cell receptor beta chains below were found in one sample sequenced in a study of shared clonotypes between healthy human individuals. Libraries were prepared by immunoSEQ multiplex PCR; TCRdb keeps only in-frame clonotypes and omits some of them. The profile shows 950,000 to 1,300,000 clones, 60% to 80% of them singletons. Sequencing was performed on memory CD4+ T cells sorted from blood. The subset is: CD45RA-negative fraction. These receptors all come from a young man in good health.

V is TRBV25-1 and J is TRBJ2-7; no clear D. This CDR3 has 12 residues. Trimming shortened V by 2 bases and J by 5 bases, and 7 bases separated the two germline ends. Germline CDR1 reads MGHDK; CDR2 reads SYGVNS. The CDR3 bases are TGTGCCAGCAGTGAAGTAGGGAACGAGCAGTACTTC. Encoded protein: CASSEVGNEQYF.

Remarks on this clone: Distinct nucleotide sequences in the sample also encode this CDR3. The chain recombines TRBV27 with TRBJ1-4, with unresolved D. V lost 3 bases and J 3 bases, leaving 8 bases between the germline ends. The CDR3 has 14 amino acids. Germline V gene data show CDR1 as MNHEY and CDR2 as SMNVEV (reference sequence). The CDR3, as DNA: TGTGCCAGCAGTTTCGGGCAGGCTAATGAAAAACTGTTTTTT. This gives the protein CASSFGQANEKLFF.

For this clone: This same CDR3 is encoded by further DNA sequences in the sample. The J gene is TRBJ1-3, the V gene TRBV6-5; D is unresolved. The germline V gene encodes CDR1 MNHEY and CDR2 SVGAGI. This CDR3 spans 12 amino acids. Trimming stripped 7 bases from V and 2 bases from J, with 6 bases between. CDR3 loop: CASTEPGNTIYF. CDR3 DNA sequence: TGTGCCAGCACCGAACCTGGAAACACCATATATTTT.

This clone showed up just once. V usage is TRBV14 and J usage is TRBJ2-1; 13 bases agree with TRBD2. The CDR3 extends over 18 amino acids. Trimming took 3 bases from V and 5 from J; bases not matched to a gene: 10. Germline CDR1 reads SGHDN; CDR2 reads FVKESK. The CDR3: CASSHKIGTSGANNEQFF. For the CDR3, the DNA is TGTGCCAGCAGCCACAAGATTGGGACTAGCGGGGCCAACAATGAGCAGTTCTTC.

This clone was seen only a few times. The CDR3 region is CASSLSGFEQYF. The CDR3 bases are TGCGCCAGCAGCTTATCAGGGTTCGAGCAGTACTTC. The J gene is TRBJ2-7, the V gene TRBV5-1; possibly TRBD1 for D (5 bases). Between the trimmed V and J ends, which lost 2 bases and 6 bases, there was a span of 9 bases. This CDR3 comprises 12 residues. Germline CDR1 is SGHRS and CDR2 is YFSETQ.

The table lists this clone with a count of one. The chain links TRBV5-4 to TRBJ2-5; D may be TRBD1 or TRBD2 (5 bases each). The CDR3 loop spans 16 amino acids. CDR1 and CDR2 from the germline V gene are SGHNT and YYREEE (reference sequence). V was pared by 3 bases and J by 2 bases, with 17 bases between. The CDR3 reads CASSWEMGRSQETQYF. The CDR3 nucleotides read TGTGCCAGCAGCTGGGAGATGGGACGGTCACAAGAGACCCAGTACTTC.

The V call is TRBV10-3, the J call TRBJ2-2; TRBD2 agrees at 10 bases. The CDR3 loop spans 17 amino acids. V dropped 8 bases and J dropped 8; count of bases not matched to a gene: 17. The germline CDR1 and CDR2 sequences are ENHRY and SYGVKD. The CDR3 protein is CAISPRVSSGSSGELFF. The CDR3 DNA follows: TGTGCCATCTCCCCCCGCGTGTCTAGCGGGAGTAGTGGGGAGCTGTTTTTT.

In this sample, this clone turned up a few times. The rearrangement links TRBV9 to TRBJ2-2, with no clear D. The length of the CDR3 is 13 residues. Trimming stripped 3 bases from V and 0 bases from J, with 3 bases between. In germline, CDR1 is SGDLS, CDR2 YYNGEE. This CDR3 reads CASSATNTGELFF. DNA of the CDR3: TGTGCCAGCAGCGCGACGAACACCGGGGAGCTGTTTTTT.

Regarding this clone: Other DNA variants within this sample encode the same CDR3. V and J are TRBV5-1 and TRBJ2-1, with 9 bases aligning to TRBD2. The CDR3 extends over 15 amino acids. CDR1 is SGHRS and CDR2 is YFSETQ in the germline V gene. V lost 0 bases and J lost 6; bases outside the gene matches: 4. The CDR3 here is CASSLEGLASNEQFF. CDR3 DNA sequence: TGCGCCAGCAGCTTGGAGGGACTAGCAAGCAATGAGCAGTTCTTC.

This chain joins TRBV4-3 and TRBJ1-1; D call uncertain. The V end lost 8 bases, the J end lost 5 bases, and 15 bases lay between the germline ends. The CDR3 is 13 amino acids. CDR1 and CDR2 from the germline V gene are LGHNA and YSLEER. CDR3 protein: CASGLASGTEAFF. The CDR3 DNA sequence: TGCGCCAGCGGCTTGGCCTCGGGGACTGAAGCTTTCTTT.

The chain employs TRBV10-3 and TRBJ2-7, with D possibly being TRBD1 (6 bases). CDR1 is ENHRY and CDR2 is SYGVKD in the germline V gene. V gave up 0 bases and J gave up 0 bases, with 9 bases separating them. The CDR3 totals 15 residues. CDR3 coding DNA: TGTGCCATCAGTGAGTCGTCAGGGGCCTCCTACGAGCAGTACTTC. Its translation: CAISESSGASYEQYF.

The J gene is TRBJ1-5, the V gene TRBV5-1; D unresolved. The V end was cut by 2 bases, the J end by 8 bases, with 11 bases between. The CDR3 contains 13 residues. Germline CDR1 SGHRS, CDR2 YFSETQ. CDR3 protein: CASSFSPREPQHF. The CDR3 DNA is TGCGCCAGCAGCTTCTCCCCTCGAGAGCCCCAGCATTTT.

The chain has TRBV5-1 and TRBJ1-2, with 7 nucleotides matching TRBD1. Trimming took 7 bases from V and 4 from J; bases not matched to a gene: 10. Germline V lookup: CDR1 SGHRS, CDR2 YFSETQ. The CDR3 length is 14 residues. CDR3 protein: CASRDRGGVYGYTF. CDR3 DNA sequence: TGCGCCAGCCGGGACAGAGGAGGGGTCTATGGCTACACCTTC.

V gene TRBV5-1 combines with J gene TRBJ2-1, with D perhaps matching TRBD1 (6 bases). CDR3 size: 15 residues. The germline V and J ends were trimmed by 4 bases and 1 base, with 12 bases remaining between them. Germline assignment: CDR1 SGHRS and CDR2 YFSETQ. The CDR3 here is CASSLQTGSYNEQFF. In DNA, the CDR3 is TGCGCCAGCAGCCTACAGACAGGATCCTACAATGAGCAGTTCTTC.

CDR3 coding DNA: TGTGCCAGCTCGTTTCTACAGGGCTACGAGCAGTACTTC. Its translation is CASSFLQGYEQYF. This chain joins TRBV18 and TRBJ2-7; possible D gene TRBD1, 6 bases. Germline V CDR1 and CDR2: KGHSH, LQKENI. The V gene lost 6 bases and the J gene lost 3 bases, with 12 bases spanning the gap. The CDR3 runs to 13 residues.

The chain couples TRBV7-2 to TRBJ2-1; 8 bases match TRBD2. This CDR3 has 17 amino acids. V shed 5 bases, J shed 1 base, and the junction held 10 bases outside the gene matches. CDR1 is SGHTA and CDR2 is FQGNSA in the germline V gene. The CDR3 region is CASSLRGAGASYNEQFF. DNA for the CDR3: TGTGCCAGCAGCCTCCGCGGAGCGGGGGCATCCTACAATGAGCAGTTCTTC.

The chain employs TRBV30 and TRBJ1-6; TRBD1 matches 8 bases. This CDR3 is 18 amino acids long. Unmatched junction bases numbered 11, after V lost 2 bases and J lost 2 bases. CDR1 and CDR2 from the germline V gene are GTSNPN and SVGIG (reference sequence). The CDR3 loop is CAWSTKGTGEPYNSPLHF. CDR3 nucleotides: TGTGCCTGGAGTACAAAGGGGACAGGTGAGCCCTATAATTCACCCCTCCACTTT.

The chain has TRBV11-2 and TRBJ2-2; D gene uncertain. Trimming took off 1 base at V and 7 bases at J, with 7 bases between the two ends. CDR1 and CDR2 (germline): SGHAT, FQNNGV. CDR3 length equals 13 residues. CDR3 coding DNA: TGTGCCAGCAGCTTAGGACATCTCGGGGAGCTGTTTTTT. Translation gives CASSLGHLGELFF. Supplemented by reference TRBV11-2 and TRBJ2-2, the full variable domain reads EAGVAQSPRYKIIEKRQSVAFWCNPISGHATLYWYQQILGQGPKLLIQFQNNGVVDDSQLPKDRFSAERLKGVDSTLKIQPAKLEDSAVYLCASSLGHLGELFFGEGSRLTVL.

J is TRBJ1-1 and V is TRBV11-3; perhaps TRBD1 as D (5 bases). The CDR3 is 15 amino acids. Trimming shortened V by 0 bases and J by 1 base, and 9 bases separated the two germline ends. Per the germline V gene, CDR1 is SGHNT and CDR2 is YENEEA. CDR3 loop: CASSLDGTPNTEAFF. The CDR3 nucleotides read TGTGCCAGCAGCTTAGACGGGACCCCGAACACTGAAGCTTTCTTT.

The V and J genes are TRBV19 and TRBJ1-1; 9 bases match TRBD1. J gave up 1 base and V 5 bases, and 5 bases lay outside the gene matches. The CDR3 extends over 15 amino acids. The germline gives CDR1 LNHDA, CDR2 SQIVND (reference sequence). The DNA of the CDR3 is TGTGCCAGTAGTTGGCCGGGACAGGGGAACACTGAAGCTTTCTTT. It yields the protein CASSWPGQGNTEAFF.

Notes on this clone: This CDR3 is also generated by other DNA sequences in the sample. The CDR3 region is CASSLVGTYEQYF. CDR3 DNA: TGTGCCAGCAGCCTGGTAGGTACCTACGAGCAGTACTTC. The chain is built from TRBV5-4 and TRBJ2-7; no reliable D call. The germline gives CDR1 SGHNT, CDR2 YYREEE (reference sequence). The V end lost 4 bases, the J end lost 2 bases, and 10 bases lay between the germline ends. This CDR3 is built from 13 residues.

Comments on this clone: Being one base from a much bigger clone, this may be a read error. Other nucleotide sequences in the sample specify the same CDR3. This sequence joins TRBV27 and TRBJ1-6; D call uncertain. Germline CDR1 is MNHEY and CDR2 is SMNVEV (reference sequence). There are 13 residues in the CDR3. CDR3 DNA: TGTGCCAGCAGCCAGGACTATAATTCGCCCCTCCACTTT. Its protein product is CASSQDYNSPLHF.

This CDR3 reads CASSFSAGELFF. In DNA, the CDR3 is TGTGCCAGCAGCTTTTCGGCGGGGGAGCTGTTTTTT. The rearrangement uses TRBV11-2 and TRBJ2-2, with no clear D. CDR3 length: 12 amino acids. Trimming stripped 3 bases from V and 8 bases from J, with 7 bases between. Germline loops: CDR1 SGHAT, CDR2 FQNNGV.

This clone was counted once. V usage is TRBV6-5 and J usage is TRBJ2-3; 14 nucleotides align to TRBD2. V shed 5 bases and J 10 bases; nucleotides not matched to a gene: 5. Germline CDR1 MNHEY, CDR2 SVGAGI. The CDR3 contains 14 residues. CDR3 sequence (DNA): TGTGCCAGCAGTCGGACTAGCGGGGGGAACGCGCAGTATTTT. It is translated as CASSRTSGGNAQYF.

The V gene is TRBV11-2, the J gene TRBJ2-1; D remains unclear. The germline CDR1 and CDR2 sequences are SGHAT and FQNNGV. The CDR3 consists of 16 residues. V was shortened by 1 base and J by 0 bases, with 10 bases between the two germline ends. The CDR3, as DNA: TGTGCCAGCAGCTTAGTCAGATCAGCCTCCTACAATGAGCAGTTCTTC. Translated, it gives CASSLVRSASYNEQFF.

This chain links TRBV7-9 with TRBJ2-3; either TRBD1 or TRBD2 may supply D (5 bases each). Germline loops: CDR1 SEHNR, CDR2 FQNEAQ (reference sequence). This CDR3 has 16 residues. The V gene lost 1 base and the J gene lost 2 bases, with 13 bases spanning the gap. The CDR3 sequence: CASSLVLGANTDTQYF. The CDR3 DNA reads TGTGCCAGCAGCTTAGTCCTCGGGGCTAACACAGATACGCAGTATTTT. The full variable domain, in which reference TRBV7-9 and TRBJ2-3 provide the parts outside the CDR3, is DTGVSQNPRHKITKRGQNVTFRCDPISEHNRLYWYRQTLGQGPEFLTYFQNEAQLEKSRLLSDRFSAERPKGSFSTLEIQRTEQGDSAMYLCASSLVLGANTDTQYFGPGTRLTVL.

The chain combines TRBV2 with TRBJ1-6; maybe TRBD1 (5 bases). Germline V gene data show CDR1 as SNHLY and CDR2 as FYNNEI. Trimming cost V 0 bases and J 7 bases, with 16 bases left between them. The CDR3 has 17 amino acids. The CDR3 sequence is CASSEALKGRGNSPLHF. In DNA, the CDR3 is TGTGCCAGCAGTGAAGCGCTTAAGGGGCGAGGGAATTCACCCCTCCACTTT.

The chain recombines TRBV2 with TRBJ1-5; 9 bases line up with TRBD1. The length of the CDR3 is 15 residues. Unmatched junction bases numbered 9, after V lost 5 bases and J lost 7 bases. Germline loops: CDR1 SNHLY, CDR2 FYNNEI. In DNA form, the CDR3 reads TGTGCCAGCAGTTTATCACAGGGGGCAATCCAGCCCCAGCATTTT. This sequence encodes CASSLSQGAIQPQHF.

The V and J genes are TRBV5-1 and TRBJ1-1; D call uncertain. The CDR3 is 14 amino acids. The V end lost 3 bases, the J end lost 4 bases, and 13 bases lay between the germline ends. The germline V gene has CDR1 SGHRS and CDR2 YFSETQ. DNA for the CDR3: TGCGCCAGCAGCTCGCCGGAGTGGGGCACTGAAGCTTTCTTT. Amino acid sequence: CASSSPEWGTEAFF.

The chain employs TRBV7-9 and TRBJ1-2; D is perhaps TRBD1 (5 bases). CDR1 SEHNR and CDR2 FQNEAQ come from the germline V gene (reference sequence). V was trimmed by 2 bases and J by 4 bases, leaving 11 bases between them. CDR3 size: 14 residues. The CDR3 nucleotides are TGTGCCAGCAGCTTACTAACCGGGGGCTATGGCTACACCTTC. Translating gives CASSLLTGGYGYTF.

This clone has more than one count but fewer than ten. V gene TRBV6-5 combines with J gene TRBJ2-7; 7 bases match TRBD1. The CDR3 is 14 amino acids. The V and J ends lost 2 bases and 7 bases, in that order; junction bases with no gene match: 8. CDR1 and CDR2 from the germline V gene are MNHEY and SVGAGI. This CDR3 reads CASSYIRGQGEQYF. CDR3 nucleotides: TGTGCCAGCAGTTACATTAGGGGGCAAGGAGAGCAGTACTTC.

The J gene is TRBJ1-2, the V gene TRBV5-1, with 7 bases lining up with TRBD1. Trimming took 0 bases from V and 6 from J; bases not matched to a gene: 5. Germline CDR1 is SGHRS and CDR2 is YFSETQ. The CDR3 sequence is 14 residues long. CDR3 sequence (DNA): TGCGCCAGCAGCTTGGGACAGGGAGAGGATGGCTACACCTTC. It yields the protein CASSLGQGEDGYTF.